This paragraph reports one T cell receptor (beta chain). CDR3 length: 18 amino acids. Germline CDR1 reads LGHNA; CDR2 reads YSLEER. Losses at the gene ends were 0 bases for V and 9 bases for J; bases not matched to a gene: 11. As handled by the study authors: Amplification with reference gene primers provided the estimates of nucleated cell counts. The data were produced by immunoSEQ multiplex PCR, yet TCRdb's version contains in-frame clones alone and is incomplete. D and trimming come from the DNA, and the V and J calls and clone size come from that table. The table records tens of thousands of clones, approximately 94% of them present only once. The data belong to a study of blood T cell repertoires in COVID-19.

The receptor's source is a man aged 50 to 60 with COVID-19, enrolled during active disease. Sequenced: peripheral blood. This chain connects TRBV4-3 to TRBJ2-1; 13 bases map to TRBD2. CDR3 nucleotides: TGCGCCAGCAGCCAAGAGCGGACTAGCGGGAGTCTTGGAGGTGAGCAGTTCTTC. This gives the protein CASSQERTSGSLGGEQFF.